This record covers a single TCR beta chain. Its antigen is unidentified. The germline CDR1 and CDR2 sequences are LNHDA and SQIVND (reference sequence). This CDR3 has 16 amino acids. Deletions cut 7 bases from V and 0 bases from J, with 16 bases between. The data derive from a study of cytomegalovirus exposure and HLA in healthy donors. At the level of the study: The same platform was used for the 120 validation repertoires and the approximately 670 first-cohort repertoires, a later analysis reported.

TCRdb's copy holds only in-frame clones and misses some; the assay was immunoSEQ multiplex PCR. The data hold approximately 210,000 clones, with about 82% observed a single time. General study points: In the 120 validation repertoires, around 95% of cluster scores exceeded 0, per a later analysis. A few chains tied to CMV proved CMV antigen-specific in vitro. Associated with cytomegalovirus, according to the listing, were 150 to 200 TCR beta chains.

The V gene is TRBV19, the J gene TRBJ1-5; D is possibly TRBD1 (5 bases). Sample: PBMCs. The sequence was obtained from a woman younger than 35 in good health and CMV-seronegative. The CDR3 nucleotides are TGTGCCAGTACCTTCAAGGCGGGGGATAGCAATCAGCCCCAGCATTTT. Translated, it gives CASTFKAGDSNQPQHF.